The sequence of this T cell receptor (beta chain) was determined in a study of vaccination effects on CD4 cells after COVID-19 (dated by TCRdb to the early 2020s). With regard to the full study: Post-vaccine samples across the study were collected a median of 72 days after the second dose, with a range of 14 to 241. The study compared SARS-CoV-2 spike-specific CD4+ TCR repertoires before and after mRNA vaccination in COVID-19 convalescent patients and infection-naive vaccine recipients. Cultures from other donors in the study were sequenced with the Oncomine TCR Beta short-read assay on an Illumina iSeq 100. Altogether, 10 COVID-19 convalescent patients and a handful of SARS-CoV-2-naive healthy vaccine recipients made up the full study.

As for this clone: The clone's antigen remains unknown. Within one base of it there is no much larger clone, and no base qualities were kept.

What the authors observed across the whole study: The study was limited by a small number of convalescent patients, and early post-infection timepoints were lacking. At late post-vaccination timepoints, both infection-induced and vaccine-induced clones showed marked clonal contraction, consistent with waning T cell responses. Among healthy vaccine recipients, nearly all vaccine-induced clones were SARS-CoV-2 mono-reactive, and just 1 of 255 was cross-reactive with common cold coronaviruses.

The protocol used for the library was the immunoSEQ multiplex PCR assay. DNA from the cultured, isolated CD4+ T cells was subjected to TCR beta CDR3 sequencing. The study's own analysis went as follows. Non-productive TCR sequences were removed and reads were trimmed to the CDR3 region, keeping CDR3s of at least 7 amino acids. Antigen-specific clonotypes were identified with the MANAFEST web app by comparing expansion in peptide wells against reference cultures. For clones to be considered positive, expansion at FDR<0.05 versus reference and all other wells, an odds ratio above 5, and a frequency above 0.1% in two replicate wells were required. Clonotypes significantly expanded in SARS-CoV-2 spike wells and in at least one common cold coronavirus spike condition were defined as cross-reactive. CDR3 similarity was assessed by Levenshtein distance with the stringdist R package, and unrooted trees were built with ape in R 3.6.1. TCRdb took over this immuneACCESS table, retaining in-frame rearrangements with V and J assigned. Such tables are incomplete; in checked studies, under half of the missing clones stem from an unresolved V gene, and the remainder is unexplained. V and J calls and clone size come straight from that table; D and trimming were deduced from the DNA. The sample records about 46,000 clones, about four fifths of which are singletons. The biggest ten clones account for about 16% of the sample.

The CDR3 numbers 15 residues from cysteine through phenylalanine. Only the CDR3 part of the read is kept: 45 bases, read in frame from the first base. V sheds 1 base and J sheds 2 bases, leaving 11 bases between their ends. CDR1 SEHNR and CDR2 FQNEAQ were looked up in the germline V gene (reference sequence). The ViraFEST assay stimulated PBMC with viral peptide pools and then used TCR sequencing to identify antigen-specific CD4+ T cell clonotypes by expansion. After more than 9 days of culture, CD4+ T cells were isolated with the EasySep CD4+ T cell isolation kit. Each participant received two doses of an mRNA SARS-CoV-2 vaccine, either BNT162b2 or mRNA-1273. Negative nucleocapsid antibody results before and after vaccination confirmed that the healthy vaccine recipients had no prior SARS-CoV-2 infection. Some 2 million PBMC per well were cultured in IMDM with 5% human AB serum, around 10 IU/ml IL-2 and gentamicin, plus 10 ug/ml peptides. On days 3 and 7, half of the culture medium was replaced with fresh IL-2-containing medium. Unless noted otherwise, every peptide stimulation condition was cultured in triplicate wells. Using Ficoll-Paque Plus gradient centrifugation, PBMC were separated from whole blood and then either used fresh or cryopreserved at -140C. The spike proteins of SARS-CoV-2 and of the common cold coronaviruses HCoV-NL63, HCoV-OC43 and HCoV-229E were spanned by overlapping peptide pools. The QIAamp micro DNA kit was used to extract genomic DNA from the cultured CD4+ T cells.

The chain is made from TRBV7-9 and TRBJ2-5; no D segment can be confidently identified. Source: CD4+ T cells from PBMCs cultured with HCoV-OC43 spike peptides, taken after COVID-19 vaccination. In the paper's terms, the cell subset or site label means: HCoV-OC43 spike overlapping peptide pool stimulation. This clonotype originated in a human donor who received a COVID-19 vaccine. The DNA sequence reads TGTGCCAGCAGCTTAGTCGGCCTCGGACAAGAGACCCAGTACTTC. Translated, this is CASSLVGLGQETQYF.